A selection of T cell receptor beta chains follows, all from one sample in a study of blood T cell repertoires in COVID-19. Assay: immunoSEQ multiplex PCR; the TCRdb copy retains only in-frame clones and omits some. The sample contains a few hundred thousand clones, around 90% of which appear only once. Material: peripheral blood. The receptor source for this set is a man between 40 and 49 years old with acute or convalescent COVID-19. The CDR3 runs from the conserved cysteine through the conserved F or W. The D gene is left open where the match is weak. Expanded clones get a size class; other rows say once, few or many, or leave the size out.

>.|TRBD1|TRBV4-1|TRBJ1-6
CASSQEDRGDGSPLHF
TGCGCCAGCAGCCAAGAGGACAGGGGAGACGGTTCACCCCTCCACTTT
>.|.|TRBV7-3|TRBJ2-3
CASSFLFTSTDTQYF
TGTGCCAGCAGCTTTTTGTTTACTAGCACAGATACGCAGTATTTT
>.|TRBD1|TRBV3-1/TRBV3-2|TRBJ1-2
CASSQVDRGSSYGYTF
TGTGCCAGCAGCCAAGTGGACAGGGGCAGTAGCTATGGCTACACCTTC
>.|TRBD1|TRBV6-5|TRBJ1-2
CASSYQGADGYTF
TGTGCCAGCAGTTATCAGGGGGCCGATGGCTACACCTTC
>.|TRBD1|TRBV5-1|TRBJ1-4
CASSQDRGLGEKLFF
TGCGCCAGCAGCCAGGACAGGGGCCTTGGTGAAAAACTGTTTTTT
>few|.|TRBV19|TRBJ1-4
CASGKTGYNEKLFF
TGTGCCAGTGGGAAGACAGGTTATAATGAAAAACTGTTTTTT
>.|TRBD2|TRBV28|TRBJ2-3
CASSILAESTDTQYF
TGTGCCAGCAGTATCCTAGCGGAAAGCACAGATACGCAGTATTTT
>.|TRBD1|TRBV5-6|TRBJ1-2
CASSGTGLGYTF
TGTGCCAGCAGCGGGACAGGGCTTGGCTACACCTTC
>once|.|TRBV7-2|TRBJ1-2
CASSLPQLFYGYTF
TGTGCCAGCAGCCTTCCGCAGTTATTCTATGGCTACACCTTC
>.|.|TRBV15|TRBJ2-5
CATSRDRSRQETQYF
TGTGCCACCAGCAGAGACCGAAGTAGACAAGAGACCCAGTACTTC
>.|.|TRBV11-2|TRBJ2-5
CASSPSSETQYF
TGTGCCAGCAGCCCCTCGTCTGAGACCCAGTACTTC
>.|.|TRBV13|TRBJ1-1
CASSTGWTEAFF
TGTGCCAGCAGCACAGGGTGGACTGAAGCTTTCTTT
>many|TRBD1|TRBV6-5|TRBJ2-7
CASSWGTVISYEQYF
TGTGCCAGCAGCTGGGGGACAGTAATCTCCTACGAGCAGTACTTC
>.|TRBD1|TRBV5-6|TRBJ2-7
CASNTLRDSRTYEQYF
TGTGCCAGCAACACCCTCCGGGACAGTCGTACCTACGAGCAGTACTTC
>.|TRBD2|TRBV7-3|TRBJ2-1
CASSPTTSLSYNEQFF
TGTGCCAGCAGCCCAACGACTAGCTTATCCTACAATGAGCAGTTCTTC
>.|TRBD2|TRBV2|TRBJ2-7
CASSEALRELASEQYF
TGTGCCAGCAGTGAAGCGCTTAGGGAACTAGCGAGTGAGCAGTACTTC
>.|TRBD1|TRBV4-1|TRBJ1-5
CASSQFGQGVNQPQHF
TGCGCCAGCAGCCAATTTGGACAGGGGGTGAATCAGCCCCAGCATTTT
>.|TRBD2|TRBV9|TRBJ2-7
CASRGGVSDEQYF
TGTGCCAGCAGGGGAGGGGTTTCAGACGAGCAGTACTTC
>.|.|TRBV7-3|TRBJ2-1
CASSLDGENEQFF
TGTGCCAGCAGCTTAGACGGGGAGAATGAGCAGTTCTTC
>.|.|TRBV10-3|TRBJ2-2
CAIRAVLAGSNTGELFF
TGTGCCATCAGAGCAGTTTTGGCGGGCTCGAACACCGGGGAGCTGTTTTTT
>.|TRBD1|TRBV3-1/TRBV3-2|TRBJ1-3
CASSPTGDLAGNTIYF
TGTGCCAGCAGCCCGACAGGGGATCTGGCTGGAAACACCATATATTTT
>few|.|TRBV4-2|TRBJ1-1
CASSEGIAGRNTEAFF
TGTGCCAGCAGCGAGGGGATTGCGGGAAGGAACACTGAAGCTTTCTTT
>.|.|TRBV2|TRBJ1-2
CASAIIVAGLRGYTF
TGTGCCAGCGCGATAATCGTTGCGGGTTTGCGGGGCTACACCTTC
>.|.|TRBV5-1|TRBJ1-3
CASSLTGITGNTIYF
TGCGCCAGCAGCTTGACAGGAATTACTGGAAACACCATATATTTT
>.|TRBD1|TRBV30|TRBJ2-7
CAWSGTGGYEQYF
TGTGCCTGGAGTGGGACAGGTGGCTACGAGCAGTACTTC
>.|.|TRBV28|TRBJ1-6
CASSSGINSPLHF
TGTGCCAGCAGTTCGGGGATCAATTCACCCCTCCACTTT
>.|TRBD2|TRBV11-3|TRBJ2-2
CASSLLGAGGTGELFF
TGTGCCAGCAGCTTACTCGGAGCGGGGGGCACCGGGGAGCTGTTTTTT
>.|TRBD1|TRBV9|TRBJ2-5
CASSVGGQGTQETQYF
TGTGCCAGCAGCGTGGGAGGACAGGGAACACAAGAGACCCAGTACTTC
>.|.|TRBV10-2|TRBJ1-5
CASSDGAPQHF
TGCGCCAGCAGTGATGGGGCCCCCCAGCATTTT
>.|.|TRBV25-1|TRBJ1-4
CASSDRYRNEKLFF
TGTGCCAGCAGTGATAGGTACAGGAATGAAAAACTGTTTTTT
>.|.|TRBV5-1|TRBJ1-1
CASSLSGVNTEAFF
TGCGCCAGCAGCTTGTCAGGGGTGAACACTGAAGCTTTCTTT
>.|.|TRBV10-2|TRBJ2-7
CASSDWLTRGEQYF
TGCGCCAGCAGTGATTGGTTGACGAGAGGCGAGCAGTACTTC
>.|TRBD1|TRBV19|TRBJ2-7
CASSRGTEPYEQYF
TGTGCCAGTAGCAGGGGGACAGAACCATACGAGCAGTACTTC
>.|.|TRBV19|TRBJ1-2
CASSPNAGGYTF
TGTGCCAGTAGCCCAAATGCGGGCGGCTACACCTTC
>.|.|TRBV11-2|TRBJ1-2
CASSLGSGSVDGYTF
TGTGCCAGCAGCTTAGGGTCCGGGAGCGTGGACGGCTACACCTTC
>few|.|TRBV5-1|TRBJ1-1
CASSFRANTEAFF
TGCGCCAGCAGCTTCAGGGCTAACACTGAAGCTTTCTTT
>.|TRBD2|TRBV6-6|TRBJ2-5
CASSYSWGGETQYF
TGTGCCAGCAGTTACTCGTGGGGGGGAGAGACCCAGTACTTC
>.|TRBD1|TRBV6-8|TRBJ2-1
CASRGTGDEQFF
TGTGCCAGCAGGGGGACAGGGGATGAGCAGTTCTTC
>few|.|TRBV20-1|TRBJ2-1
CSATPDNEQFF
TGCAGTGCGACACCCGACAATGAGCAGTTCTTC
>.|.|TRBV7-9|TRBJ2-5
CASSLEGSWETQYF
TGTGCCAGCAGCTTAGAGGGGTCTTGGGAGACCCAGTACTTC
>.|.|TRBV7-8|TRBJ2-7
CASSLGTGGGEQYF
TGTGCCAGCAGCTTAGGGACAGGAGGGGGGGAGCAGTACTTC
>once|.|TRBV6-2/TRBV6-3|TRBJ2-7
CASSRPTGKVYEQYF
TGTGCCAGCAGCCGCCCAACAGGGAAGGTCTACGAGCAGTACTTC
>.|.|TRBV12-3/TRBV12-4|TRBJ1-1
CASSLGGAEAFF
TGTGCCAGCAGTCTTGGAGGCGCTGAAGCTTTCTTT
>.|TRBD2|TRBV6-1|TRBJ2-3
CASNPGLAGVDTQYF
TGTGCCAGCAACCCGGGACTAGCGGGAGTGGATACGCAGTATTTT
>.|TRBD1|TRBV7-3|TRBJ2-2
CASSFPRGPANTGELFF
TGTGCCAGCAGCTTCCCCAGGGGGCCCGCGAACACCGGGGAGCTGTTTTTT
>.|TRBD1|TRBV6-5|TRBJ1-2
CASRRTGAFGYTF
TGTGCCAGCAGGCGGACAGGGGCATTTGGCTACACCTTC
>.|TRBD1|TRBV9|TRBJ1-2
CASTRDRLNGYTF
TGTGCCAGCACCCGGGACAGGTTGAACGGCTACACCTTC
>.|TRBD1|TRBV29-1|TRBJ1-6
CRPTGTGAHSPLHF
TGCAGACCTACCGGGACAGGGGCCCATTCACCCCTCCACTTT
>.|TRBD1|TRBV7-2|TRBJ2-7
CASSYRFGQGYHEQYF
TGTGCCAGCAGCTACCGCTTCGGACAGGGGTACCACGAGCAGTACTTC
>.|TRBD1|TRBV28|TRBJ2-7
CASSRTSGTGVYYEQYF
TGTGCCAGCAGTCGCACTTCCGGGACAGGGGTTTACTACGAGCAGTACTTC
>.|.|TRBV24-1|TRBJ2-2
CAVLPGNTGELFF
TGTGCGGTTTTGCCAGGGAACACCGGGGAGCTGTTTTTT
>.|.|TRBV19|TRBJ1-6
CASSILDSNSPLHF
TGTGCCAGTAGTATTTTGGACTCCAATTCACCCCTCCACTTT
>.|TRBD1|TRBV2|TRBJ2-1
CASSGTGGDEQFF
TGTGCCAGCAGCGGGACAGGGGGCGATGAGCAGTTCTTC
>.|.|TRBV13|TRBJ2-7
CASSPRTGIVEQYF
TGTGCCAGCAGCCCACGGACTGGAATCGTGGAGCAGTACTTC
>once|.|TRBV5-4|TRBJ2-7
CASSLFSTSYEQYF
TGTGCCAGCAGCTTGTTTTCAACTTCCTACGAGCAGTACTTC
>.|.|TRBV15|TRBJ1-4
CATSRGGLGEKLFF
TGTGCCACCAGCAGAGGGGGGCTTGGTGAAAAACTGTTTTTT
>.|TRBD1|TRBV27|TRBJ1-5
CASSLLGTGGFDNQPQHF
TGTGCCAGCAGTTTATTAGGGACAGGGGGCTTCGACAATCAGCCCCAGCATTTT
>.|.|TRBV9|TRBJ2-1
CASSSSGVSNEQFF
TGTGCCAGCAGCTCCTCGGGAGTTAGCAATGAGCAGTTCTTC
>.|.|TRBV27|TRBJ2-1
CASSLGLTNEQFF
TGTGCCAGCAGTTTGGGACTTACCAATGAGCAGTTCTTC